Presented here are 2 T cell receptor beta chains from one specimen sequenced in a study of glioma-infiltrating T cells. Amplification of TCR alpha and beta CDR3 regions from RNA used iRepertoire nested multiplex PCR. TCRdb re-called the multiplex PCR reads through MiXCR, storing one row per CDR3 protein. The repertoire holds a few hundred thousand distinct CDR3 sequences, with 41% as singletons. Sequenced input: glioma tissue, nonneoplastic brain tissue, or PBMCs (not recorded which). The source is a human donor with low-grade glioma or glioblastoma, undergoing nonglioma brain surgery, or in good health (not recorded which).

Points on this clonotype: A clone one base away is much larger, so this may be a read error. V and J are TRBV6-2 or TRBV6-3 and TRBJ1-1, with D possibly matching TRBD1 (6 bases). The length of the CDR3 is 13 residues. Trimming took off 5 bases at V and 4 bases at J, with 11 bases between the two ends. Per germline, CDR1 MNHEY and CDR2 SVGEGT. In DNA form, the CDR3 reads TGTGCCAGCAGTAGGGGGATTGCCACTGAAGCTTTCTTT. Protein product: CASSRGIATEAFF.

Concerning this clonotype: Being one base from a much bigger clone, this may be a read error. This chain links TRBV7-9 with TRBJ1-2; D remains unclear. The germline V and J ends were trimmed by 5 bases and 4 bases, with 20 bases remaining between them. The germline V gene encodes CDR1 SEHNR and CDR2 FQNEAQ (reference sequence). This CDR3 is 16 amino acids long. The CDR3 nucleotides are TGTGCCAGCAGCCAAGATGCGGAGGTCATACCCTATGGCTACACCTTC. It specifies CASSQDAEVIPYGYTF. The full variable domain, in which reference TRBV7-9 and TRBJ1-2 provide the parts outside the CDR3, is DTGVSQNPRHKITKRGQNVTFRCDPISEHNRLYWYRQTLGQGPEFLTYFQNEAQLEKSRLLSDRFSAERPKGSFSTLEIQRTEQGDSAMYLCASSQDAEVIPYGYTFGSGTRLTVV.